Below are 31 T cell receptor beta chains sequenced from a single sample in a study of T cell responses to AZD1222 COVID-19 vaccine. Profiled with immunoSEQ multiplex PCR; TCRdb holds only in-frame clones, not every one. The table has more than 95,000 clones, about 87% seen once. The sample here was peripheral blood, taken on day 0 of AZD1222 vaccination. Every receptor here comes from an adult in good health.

This CDR3 reads CASSPILSGPTDTQYF. CDR3 sequence (DNA): TGTGCCAGCAGCCCTATCTTAAGCGGACCCACAGATACGCAGTATTTT. The rearrangement joins TRBV5-5 to TRBJ2-3, with D tentatively TRBD2 (5 bases). V was pared by 4 bases and J by 2 bases, with 17 bases between. The CDR3 is made up of 16 amino acids. Germline CDR1 SGHKS, CDR2 YYEKEE (reference sequence).

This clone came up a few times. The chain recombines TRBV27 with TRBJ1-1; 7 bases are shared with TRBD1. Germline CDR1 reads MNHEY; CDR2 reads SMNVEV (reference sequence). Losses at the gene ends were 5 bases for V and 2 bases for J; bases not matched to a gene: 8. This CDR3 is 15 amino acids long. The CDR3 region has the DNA TGTGCCAGCAGTCCGGTGGACAGGATAAACACTGAAGCTTTCTTT. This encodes CASSPVDRINTEAFF.

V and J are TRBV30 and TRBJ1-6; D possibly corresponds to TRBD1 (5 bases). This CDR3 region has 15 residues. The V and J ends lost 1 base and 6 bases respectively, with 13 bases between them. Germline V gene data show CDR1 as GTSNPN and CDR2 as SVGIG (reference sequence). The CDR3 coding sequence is TGTGCCTGGAGTGGAAGGGGCGCTAGTAATTCACCCCTCCACTTT. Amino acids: CAWSGRGASNSPLHF.

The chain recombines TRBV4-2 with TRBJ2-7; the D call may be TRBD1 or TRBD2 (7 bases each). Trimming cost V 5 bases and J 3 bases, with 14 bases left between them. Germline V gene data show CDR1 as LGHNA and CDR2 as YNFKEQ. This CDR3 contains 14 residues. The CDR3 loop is CASSRAGGVYEQYF. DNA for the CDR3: TGTGCCAGCAGCAGGGCAGGGGGGGTCTACGAGCAGTACTTC.

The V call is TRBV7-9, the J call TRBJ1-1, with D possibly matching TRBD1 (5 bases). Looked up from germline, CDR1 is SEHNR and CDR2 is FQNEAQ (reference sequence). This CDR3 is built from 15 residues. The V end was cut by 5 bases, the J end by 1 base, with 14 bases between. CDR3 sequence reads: CASSPRDSSNTEAFF. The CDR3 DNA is TGTGCCAGCAGCCCCCGCGACAGCTCGAACACTGAAGCTTTCTTT.

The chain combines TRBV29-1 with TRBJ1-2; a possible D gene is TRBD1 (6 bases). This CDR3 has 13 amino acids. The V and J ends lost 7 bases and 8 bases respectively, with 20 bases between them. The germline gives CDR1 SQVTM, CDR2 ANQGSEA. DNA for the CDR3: TGCAGCGCCCAATTCCCGGGACATCTAGGCTACACCTTC. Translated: CSAQFPGHLGYTF.

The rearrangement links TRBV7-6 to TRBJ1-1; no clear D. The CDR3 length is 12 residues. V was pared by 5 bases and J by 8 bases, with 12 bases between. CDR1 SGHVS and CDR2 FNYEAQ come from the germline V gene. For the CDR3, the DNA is TGTGCCAGCAGCCCCCTGGTACTGGAAGCTTTCTTT. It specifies CASSPLVLEAFF.

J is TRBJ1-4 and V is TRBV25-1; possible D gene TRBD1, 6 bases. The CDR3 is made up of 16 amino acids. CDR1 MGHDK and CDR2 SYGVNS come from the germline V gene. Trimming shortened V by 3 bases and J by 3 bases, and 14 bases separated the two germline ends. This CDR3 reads CASSDLQGLANEKLFF. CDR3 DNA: TGTGCCAGCAGTGATCTTCAGGGGCTGGCTAATGAAAAACTGTTTTTT. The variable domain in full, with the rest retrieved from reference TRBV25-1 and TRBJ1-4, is EADIYQTPRYLVIGTGKKITLECSQTMGHDKMYWYQQDPGMELHLIHYSYGVNSTEKGDLSSESTVSRIRTEHFPLTLESARPSHTSQYLCASSDLQGLANEKLFFGSGTQLSVL.

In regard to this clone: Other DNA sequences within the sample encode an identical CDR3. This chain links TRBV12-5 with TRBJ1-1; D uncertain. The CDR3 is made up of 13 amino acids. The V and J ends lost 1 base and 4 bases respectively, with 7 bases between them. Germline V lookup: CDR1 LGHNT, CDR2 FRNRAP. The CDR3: CASGLEPGTEAFF. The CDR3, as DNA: TGTGCTAGTGGTTTGGAGCCAGGCACTGAAGCTTTCTTT. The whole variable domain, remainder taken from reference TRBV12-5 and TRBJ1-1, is DARVTQTPRHKVTEMGQEVTMRCQPILGHNTVFWYRQTMMQGLELLAYFRNRAPLDDSGMPKDRFSAEMPDATLATLKIQPSEPRDSAVYFCASGLEPGTEAFFGQGTRLTVV.

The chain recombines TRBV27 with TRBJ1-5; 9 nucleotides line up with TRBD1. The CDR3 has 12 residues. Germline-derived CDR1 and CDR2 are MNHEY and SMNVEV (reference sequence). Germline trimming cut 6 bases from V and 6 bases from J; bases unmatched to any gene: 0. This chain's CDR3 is CASRDRGQPQHF. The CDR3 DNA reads TGTGCCAGCAGGGACAGGGGTCAGCCCCAGCATTTT.

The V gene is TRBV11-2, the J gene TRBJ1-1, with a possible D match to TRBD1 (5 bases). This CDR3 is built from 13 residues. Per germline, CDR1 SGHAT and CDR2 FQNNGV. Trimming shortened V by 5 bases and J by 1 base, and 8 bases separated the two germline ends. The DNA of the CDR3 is TGTGCCAGCAGCGTGACAGCGAACACTGAAGCTTTCTTT. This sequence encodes CASSVTANTEAFF.

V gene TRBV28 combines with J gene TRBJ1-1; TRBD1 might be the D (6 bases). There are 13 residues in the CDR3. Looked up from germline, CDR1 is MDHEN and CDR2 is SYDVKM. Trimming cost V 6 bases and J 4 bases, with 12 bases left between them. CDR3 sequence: CASRRGTSTEAFF. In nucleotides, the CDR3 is TGTGCCAGCAGGCGAGGGACATCCACTGAAGCTTTCTTT.

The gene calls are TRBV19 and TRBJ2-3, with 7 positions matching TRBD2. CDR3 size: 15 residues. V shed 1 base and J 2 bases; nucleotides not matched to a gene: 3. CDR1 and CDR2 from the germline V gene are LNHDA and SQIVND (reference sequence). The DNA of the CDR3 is TGTGCCAGTAGTATAGGTGGGAGGGTCACAGATACGCAGTATTTT. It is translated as CASSIGGRVTDTQYF.

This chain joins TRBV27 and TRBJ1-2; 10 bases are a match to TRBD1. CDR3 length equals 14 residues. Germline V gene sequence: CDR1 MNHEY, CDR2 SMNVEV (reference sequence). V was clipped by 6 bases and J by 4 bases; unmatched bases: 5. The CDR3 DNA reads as TGTGCCAGCAGCCCGGACAGGGGGAGCTATGGCTACACCTTC. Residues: CASSPDRGSYGYTF.

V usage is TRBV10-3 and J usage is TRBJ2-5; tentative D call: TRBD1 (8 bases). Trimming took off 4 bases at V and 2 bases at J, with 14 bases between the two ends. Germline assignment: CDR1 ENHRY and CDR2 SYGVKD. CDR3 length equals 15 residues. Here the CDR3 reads CAISAQGGIQETQYF. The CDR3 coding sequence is TGTGCCATCAGTGCACAGGGGGGGATACAAGAGACCCAGTACTTC.

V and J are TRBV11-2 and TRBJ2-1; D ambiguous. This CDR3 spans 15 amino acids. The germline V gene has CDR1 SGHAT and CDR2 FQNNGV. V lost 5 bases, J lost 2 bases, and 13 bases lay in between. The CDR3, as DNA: TGTGCCAGCAGCCACGGACCTATCGCCTACAATGAGCAGTTCTTC. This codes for CASSHGPIAYNEQFF.

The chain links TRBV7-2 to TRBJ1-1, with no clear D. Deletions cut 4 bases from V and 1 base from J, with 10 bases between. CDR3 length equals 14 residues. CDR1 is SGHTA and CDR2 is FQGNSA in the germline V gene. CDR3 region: CASSSMTANTEAFF. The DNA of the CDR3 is TGTGCCAGCAGCTCCATGACCGCGAACACTGAAGCTTTCTTT. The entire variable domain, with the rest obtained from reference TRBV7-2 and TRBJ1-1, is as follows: GAGVSQSPSNKVTEKGKDVELRCDPISGHTALYWYRQSLGQGLEFLIYFQGNSAPDKSGLPSDRFSAERTGGSVSTLTIQRTQQEDSAVYLCASSSMTANTEAFFGQGTRLTVV.

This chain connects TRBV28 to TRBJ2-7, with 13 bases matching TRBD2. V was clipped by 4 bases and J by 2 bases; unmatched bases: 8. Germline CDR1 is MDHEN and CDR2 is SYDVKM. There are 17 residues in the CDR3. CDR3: CASSSPGLAGTTYEQYF. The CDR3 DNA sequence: TGTGCCAGCAGTTCCCCGGGACTAGCGGGGACCACCTACGAGCAGTACTTC.

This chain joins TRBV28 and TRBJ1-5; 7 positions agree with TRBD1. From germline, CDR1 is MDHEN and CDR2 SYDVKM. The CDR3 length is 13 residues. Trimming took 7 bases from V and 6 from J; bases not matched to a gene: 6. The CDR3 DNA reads TGTGCCAGCAAACCAGGGGGTGGTCAGCCCCAGCATTTT. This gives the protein CASKPGGGQPQHF.

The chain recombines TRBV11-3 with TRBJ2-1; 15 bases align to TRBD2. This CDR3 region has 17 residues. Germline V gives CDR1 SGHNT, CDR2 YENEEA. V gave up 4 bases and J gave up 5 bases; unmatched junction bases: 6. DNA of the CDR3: TGTGCCAGCAGCTCCCGGACTAGCGGGGGGGTTAACAATGAGCAGTTCTTC. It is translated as CASSSRTSGGVNNEQFF.

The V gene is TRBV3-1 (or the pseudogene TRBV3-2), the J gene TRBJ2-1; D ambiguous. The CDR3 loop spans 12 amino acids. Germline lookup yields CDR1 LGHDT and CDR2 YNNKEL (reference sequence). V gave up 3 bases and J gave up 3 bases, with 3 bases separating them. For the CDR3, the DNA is TGTGCCAGCAGCCAGAACTACAATGAGCAGTTCTTC. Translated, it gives CASSQNYNEQFF.

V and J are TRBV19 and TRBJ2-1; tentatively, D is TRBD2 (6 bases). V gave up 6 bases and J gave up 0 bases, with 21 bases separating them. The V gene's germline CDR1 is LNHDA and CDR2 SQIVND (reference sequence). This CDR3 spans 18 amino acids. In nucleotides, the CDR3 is TGTGCCAGTAGACGCGGACTACCAGTAACGAGCTCCTACAATGAGCAGTTCTTC. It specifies CASRRGLPVTSSYNEQFF. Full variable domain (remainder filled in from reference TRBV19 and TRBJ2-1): DGGITQSPKYLFRKEGQNVTLSCEQNLNHDAMYWYRQDPGQGLRLIYYSQIVNDFQKGDIAEGYSVSREKKESFPLTVTSAQKNPTAFYLCASRRGLPVTSSYNEQFFGPGTRLTVL.

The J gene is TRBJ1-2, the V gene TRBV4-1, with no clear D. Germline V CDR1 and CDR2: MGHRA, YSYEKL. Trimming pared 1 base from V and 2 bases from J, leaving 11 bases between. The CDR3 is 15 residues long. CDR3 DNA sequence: TGCGCCAGCAGCCAAGTGGCAGGAACGAACTATGGCTACACCTTC. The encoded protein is CASSQVAGTNYGYTF.

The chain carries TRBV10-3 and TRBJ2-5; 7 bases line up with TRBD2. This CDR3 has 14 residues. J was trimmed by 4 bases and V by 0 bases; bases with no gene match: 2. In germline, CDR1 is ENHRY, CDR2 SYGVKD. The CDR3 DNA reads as TGTGCCATCAGTGAGTCGACGGGGGGAGAGACCCAGTACTTC. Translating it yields CAISESTGGETQYF.

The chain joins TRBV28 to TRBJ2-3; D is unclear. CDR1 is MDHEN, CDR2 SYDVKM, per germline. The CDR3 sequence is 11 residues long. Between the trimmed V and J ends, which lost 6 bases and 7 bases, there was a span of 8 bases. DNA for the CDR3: TGTGCCAGCAGGTTTTGGTATACGCAGTATTTT. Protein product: CASRFWYTQYF. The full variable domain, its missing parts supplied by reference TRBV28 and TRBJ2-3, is DVKVTQSSRYLVKRTGEKVFLECVQDMDHENMFWYRQDPGLGLRLIYFSYDVKMKEKGDIPEGYSVSREKKERFSLILESASTNQTSMYLCASRFWYTQYFGPGTRLTVL.

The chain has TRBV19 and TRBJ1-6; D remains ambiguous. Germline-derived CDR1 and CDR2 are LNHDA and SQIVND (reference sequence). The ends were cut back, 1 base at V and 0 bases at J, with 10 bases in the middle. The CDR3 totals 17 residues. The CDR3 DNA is TGTGCCAGTAGTATAGTTAGCGGGAGCTCCTATAATTCACCCCTCCACTTT. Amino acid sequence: CASSIVSGSSYNSPLHF. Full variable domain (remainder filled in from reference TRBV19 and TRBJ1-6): DGGITQSPKYLFRKEGQNVTLSCEQNLNHDAMYWYRQDPGQGLRLIYYSQIVNDFQKGDIAEGYSVSREKKESFPLTVTSAQKNPTAFYLCASSIVSGSSYNSPLHFGNGTRLTVT.

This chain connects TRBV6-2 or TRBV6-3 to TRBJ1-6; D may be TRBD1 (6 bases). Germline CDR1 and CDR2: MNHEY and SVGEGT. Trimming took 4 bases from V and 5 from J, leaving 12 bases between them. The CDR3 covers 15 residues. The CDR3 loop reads CASSSPGQNNSPLHF. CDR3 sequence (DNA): TGTGCCAGCAGTTCCCCCGGACAGAATAATTCACCCCTCCACTTT.

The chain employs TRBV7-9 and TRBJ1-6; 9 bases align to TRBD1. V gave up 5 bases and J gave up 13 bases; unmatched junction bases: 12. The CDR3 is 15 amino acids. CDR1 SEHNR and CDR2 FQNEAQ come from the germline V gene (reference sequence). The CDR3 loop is CASSADRGLERPLHF. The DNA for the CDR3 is TGTGCCAGCAGCGCGGACAGGGGTCTTGAAAGGCCCCTCCACTTT.

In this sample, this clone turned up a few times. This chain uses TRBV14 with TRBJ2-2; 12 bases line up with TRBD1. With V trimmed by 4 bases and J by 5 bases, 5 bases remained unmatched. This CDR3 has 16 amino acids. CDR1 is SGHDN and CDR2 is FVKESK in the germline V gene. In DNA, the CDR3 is TGTGCCAGCAGCCTCCGGGACAGGGGGCTAACCGGGGAGCTGTTTTTT. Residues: CASSLRDRGLTGELFF. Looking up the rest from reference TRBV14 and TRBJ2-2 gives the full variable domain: EAGVTQFPSHSVIEKGQTVTLRCDPISGHDNLYWYRRVMGKEIKFLLHFVKESKQDESGMPNNRFLAERTGGTYSTLKVQPAELEDSGVYFCASSLRDRGLTGELFFGEGSRLTVL.

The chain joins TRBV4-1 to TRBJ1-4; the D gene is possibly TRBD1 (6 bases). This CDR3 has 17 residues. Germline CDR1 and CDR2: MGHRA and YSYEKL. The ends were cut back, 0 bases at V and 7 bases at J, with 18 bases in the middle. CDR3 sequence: CASSQDYVRGLSEKLFF. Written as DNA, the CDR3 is TGCGCCAGCAGCCAAGATTATGTCCGGGGGCTGAGTGAAAAACTGTTTTTT.

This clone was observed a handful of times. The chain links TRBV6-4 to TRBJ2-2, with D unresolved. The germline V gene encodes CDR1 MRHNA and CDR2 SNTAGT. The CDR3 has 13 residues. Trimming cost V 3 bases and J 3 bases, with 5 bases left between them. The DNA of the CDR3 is TGTGCCAGCAGTGATAAGGACACCGGGGAGCTGTTTTTT. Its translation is CASSDKDTGELFF.